These 10 T cell receptor beta chains were sequenced from one sample in a study of OX40 agonist ivuxolimab in advanced cancers. The repertoire was sequenced with immunoSEQ multiplex PCR; TCRdb's copy has only in-frame clones and lacks some. The sample holds some 69,000 clones, 85% to 90% seen once. Sequences were derived from CD4+ or CD8+ T cells sorted from blood, sampled in a trial of the OX40 agonist ivuxolimab. The receptors originated from an adult with an advanced solid tumor such as melanoma, head and neck, liver or kidney cancer.

The chain uses TRBV9 and TRBJ2-5; 10 bases map to TRBD2. The germline gives CDR1 SGDLS, CDR2 YYNGEE. The CDR3 is 15 amino acids. The ends lost 0 bases at V and 5 bases at J; junction bases unmatched: 4. The CDR3 sequence is CASSVVSGRFETQYF. The CDR3 nucleotides read TGTGCCAGCAGCGTAGTTAGCGGGAGGTTTGAGACCCAGTACTTC.

The chain joins TRBV7-3 to TRBJ1-2, with D perhaps matching TRBD1 (6 bases). CDR1 SGHTA and CDR2 FQGTGA come from the germline V gene. The CDR3 runs 15 residues. V shed 1 base and J shed 8 bases, with 17 bases lying between them. This CDR3 reads CASSLSGGRGIGYTF. For the CDR3, the DNA is TGTGCCAGCAGCTTAAGCGGGGGCAGGGGTATCGGCTACACCTTC.

This chain connects TRBV11-2 to TRBJ2-5; D gene uncertain. Germline CDR1 is SGHAT and CDR2 is FQNNGV. V was shortened by 1 base and J by 1 base, with 4 bases between the two germline ends. CDR3 length equals 13 residues. The CDR3 sequence: CASSLGRQETQYF. The DNA of the CDR3 is TGTGCCAGCAGCTTAGGGCGCCAAGAGACCCAGTACTTC.

The rearrangement uses TRBV7-3 and TRBJ2-3; 8 bases line up with TRBD2. The CDR3 has 14 amino acids. In germline, CDR1 is SGHTA, CDR2 FQGTGA. V dropped 3 bases and J dropped 6; count of bases not matched to a gene: 5. The CDR3 DNA reads as TGTGCCAGCAGCTTGGGACTAGTTTCGGATACGCAGTATTTT. Protein sequence: CASSLGLVSDTQYF.

The gene calls are TRBV9 and TRBJ2-7; 12 nucleotides agree with TRBD2. V dropped 1 base and J dropped 4; count of bases not matched to a gene: 0. Looked up from germline, CDR1 is SGDLS and CDR2 is YYNGEE. The CDR3 is made up of 14 amino acids. CDR3 amino acids: CASSVTSGRYEQYF. In nucleotides, the CDR3 is TGTGCCAGCAGCGTAACTAGCGGGAGGTACGAGCAGTACTTC. Looking up the rest from reference TRBV9 and TRBJ2-7 gives the full variable domain: DSGVTQTPKHLITATGQRVTLRCSPRSGDLSVYWYQQSLDQGLQFLIQYYNGEERAKGNILERFSAQQFPDLHSELNLSSLELGDSALYFCASSVTSGRYEQYFGPGTRLTVT.

This chain links TRBV27 with TRBJ1-5; TRBD1 matches at 10 bases. Germline values: CDR1 MNHEY, CDR2 SMNVEV (reference sequence). With V trimmed by 5 bases and J by 2 bases, 9 bases remained unmatched. This CDR3 region has 17 residues. CDR3 residues: CASSPYSGTGGNQPQHF. The CDR3 DNA reads as TGTGCCAGCAGTCCCTACTCCGGGACAGGGGGCAATCAGCCCCAGCATTTT.

This chain connects TRBV18 to TRBJ1-1, with a tentative D call TRBD1 (5 bases). The germline gives CDR1 KGHSH, CDR2 LQKENI. The CDR3 runs 17 residues. Trimming removed 3 bases from V and 0 bases from J, with 17 bases in between. The chain's CDR3 is CASSPEGPQHMNTEAFF. CDR3 in DNA: TGTGCCAGCTCACCGGAGGGACCGCAACATATGAACACTGAAGCTTTCTTT. The full variable domain, with the rest looked up from reference TRBV18 and TRBJ1-1, is NAGVMQNPRHLVRRRGQEARLRCSPMKGHSHVYWYRQLPEEGLKFMVYLQKENIIDESGMPKERFSAEFPKEGPSILRIQQVVRGDSAAYFCASSPEGPQHMNTEAFFGQGTRLTVV.

The chain couples TRBV7-3 to TRBJ2-5; D may be TRBD2 (5 bases). Trimming removed 4 bases from V and 5 bases from J, with 11 bases in between. The CDR3 contains 13 residues. Germline-derived CDR1 and CDR2 are SGHTA and FQGTGA. CDR3 region: CASSSAGRETQYF. CDR3 nucleotide sequence: TGTGCCAGCAGCTCCGCGGGCCGGGAGACCCAGTACTTC.

There are a few counts of this clone. The rearrangement uses TRBV19 and TRBJ2-1; 9 bases agree with TRBD1. Trimming removed 5 bases from V and 10 bases from J; junction bases left unmatched: 12. This CDR3 comprises 15 residues. Germline V gives CDR1 LNHDA, CDR2 SQIVND (reference sequence). The CDR3 sequence: CASSFGQGLGTEQFF. CDR3 DNA sequence: TGTGCCAGTAGTTTCGGACAGGGGCTCGGGACGGAGCAGTTCTTC.

J is TRBJ1-4 and V is TRBV25-1; D is unresolved. The CDR3 consists of 13 residues. Trimming shortened V by 6 bases and J by 8 bases, and 13 bases separated the two germline ends. Per the germline V gene, CDR1 is MGHDK and CDR2 is SYGVNS. CDR3 amino acids: CASSLGAEEKLFF. The CDR3 region has the DNA TGTGCCAGCAGCTTGGGCGCGGAAGAAAAACTGTTTTTT.